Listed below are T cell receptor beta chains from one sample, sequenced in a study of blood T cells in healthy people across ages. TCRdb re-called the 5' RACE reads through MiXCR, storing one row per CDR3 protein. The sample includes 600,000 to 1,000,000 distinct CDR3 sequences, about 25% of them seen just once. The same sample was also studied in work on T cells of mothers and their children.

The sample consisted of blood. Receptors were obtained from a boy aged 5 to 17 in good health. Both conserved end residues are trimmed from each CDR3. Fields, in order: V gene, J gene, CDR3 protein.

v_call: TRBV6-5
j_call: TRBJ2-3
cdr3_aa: ASTIGGYSTDTQY

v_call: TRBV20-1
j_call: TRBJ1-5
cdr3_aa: SAGLPRGDYSNQPQH

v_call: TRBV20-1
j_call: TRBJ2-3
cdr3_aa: SARDIFGADTQY

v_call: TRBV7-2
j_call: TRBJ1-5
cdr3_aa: ASSFGGLRDQPQH

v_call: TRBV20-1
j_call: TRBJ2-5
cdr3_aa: SARVPGSWAQY

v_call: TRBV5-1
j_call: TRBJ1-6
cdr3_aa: ASSWADRQNSPLH

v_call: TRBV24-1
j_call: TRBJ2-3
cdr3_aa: ATSDTLAPSTDTQY

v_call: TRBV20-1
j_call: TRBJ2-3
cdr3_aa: SARDETSGQSADTQY

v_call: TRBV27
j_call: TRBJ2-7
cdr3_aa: ASSLEGSSGGTRYEQY

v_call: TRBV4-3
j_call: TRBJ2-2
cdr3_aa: ASSRADSANTGELF

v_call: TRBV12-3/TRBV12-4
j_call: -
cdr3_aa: ASSLFRNEQF

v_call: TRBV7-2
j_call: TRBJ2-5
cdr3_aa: ASSHRTEQETQY

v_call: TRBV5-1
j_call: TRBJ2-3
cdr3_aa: ASSGPGLASPDTQY

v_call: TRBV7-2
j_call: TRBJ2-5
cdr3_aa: ASGLAGIQETQY

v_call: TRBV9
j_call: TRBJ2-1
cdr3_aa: ASGSRDNEQF

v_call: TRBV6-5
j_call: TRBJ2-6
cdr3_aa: ASSYYTRVRGLSSGANVLT

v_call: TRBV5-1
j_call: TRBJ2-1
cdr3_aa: ASSLSGTYNEQF

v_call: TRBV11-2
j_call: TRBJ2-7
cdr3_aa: ASSFRGNEQY

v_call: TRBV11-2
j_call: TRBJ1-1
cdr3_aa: ASSYPTGLNTEAF

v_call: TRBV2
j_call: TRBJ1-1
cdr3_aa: ASSDRPNTEAF

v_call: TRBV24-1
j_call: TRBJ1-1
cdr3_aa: ATSDPGQPTEAF

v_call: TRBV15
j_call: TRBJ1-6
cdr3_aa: ATSGQPGIGYSPLH

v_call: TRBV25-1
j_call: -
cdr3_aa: ASSKVGLAHYEQY

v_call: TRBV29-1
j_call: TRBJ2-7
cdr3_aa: SVKQLYGSYEQY

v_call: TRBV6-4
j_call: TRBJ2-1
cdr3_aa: ASSNGLGGNEQF

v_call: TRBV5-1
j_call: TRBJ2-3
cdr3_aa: ASSLNHNTDAQY

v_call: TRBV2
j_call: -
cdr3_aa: ASRGTGGRTYEQY

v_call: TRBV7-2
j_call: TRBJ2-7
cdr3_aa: ASGGDNSYEQY

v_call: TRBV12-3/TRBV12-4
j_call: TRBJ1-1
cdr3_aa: ASSRSWNEAF

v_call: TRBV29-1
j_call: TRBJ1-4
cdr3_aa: SVEDLGNEKLF

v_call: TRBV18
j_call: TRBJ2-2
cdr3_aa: ASSTRTGENTGELF